These 23 T cell receptor beta chains were sequenced from one sample in a study of tumour-infiltrating T cells in Burkitt lymphoma. The assay was immunoSEQ multiplex PCR, and TCRdb's table has in-frame clones only and misses some. The sample carries 1,400 or so clones, approximately 94% recorded once. Sequencing input: tumor tissue. The receptors stem from a human donor with diffuse large B-cell lymphoma.

The chain has TRBV6-5 and TRBJ2-7, with D possibly TRBD1 on 7 matching bases. CDR1 and CDR2 from the germline V gene are MNHEY and SVGAGI. This CDR3 region has 13 residues. V was cut by 10 bases and J by 10 bases, with 23 bases left in between. The CDR3 DNA is TGTGCCACCTCCGGGACAGCGACTAGATTACAGTACTTC. This encodes CATSGTATRLQYF.

In this sample, this clone turned up once. The DNA for the CDR3 is TGTGCCAGCAGTTTCTCGACAGCTTCCTACGAGCAGTACTTC. Translating gives CASSFSTASYEQYF. The chain uses TRBV27 and TRBJ2-7; D might be TRBD1 (5 bases). V was shortened by 3 bases and J by 1 base, with 10 bases between the two germline ends. Looked up from germline, CDR1 is MNHEY and CDR2 is SMNVEV (reference sequence). The CDR3 length is 14 residues.

V gene TRBV7-2 combines with J gene TRBJ1-5, with D possibly being TRBD1 (5 bases). Germline V gene data show CDR1 as SGHTA and CDR2 as FQGNSA. V was pared by 2 bases and J by 5 bases, with 16 bases between. The CDR3 contains 16 residues. The CDR3 region is CASSLNLGLGDQPQHF. For the CDR3, the DNA is TGTGCCAGCAGCTTAAATCTGGGCTTAGGGGATCAGCCCCAGCATTTT.

The chain joins TRBV13 to TRBJ2-1, with 11 bases fitting TRBD2. This CDR3 region has 15 residues. The germline CDR1 and CDR2 sequences are PRHDT and FYEKMQ (reference sequence). V dropped 1 base and J dropped 8; count of bases not matched to a gene: 4. The CDR3 nucleotides read TGTGCCAGCAGCTTAGAGACTAGCGGGATCTATGAGCAGTTCTTC. This gives the protein CASSLETSGIYEQFF.

The chain has TRBV5-1 and TRBJ2-3; 8 bases align to TRBD2. This CDR3 has 18 amino acids. CDR1 is SGHRS and CDR2 is YFSETQ in the germline V gene. V lost 1 base and J lost 4; bases outside the gene matches: 14. The CDR3 is CASSLSDYRAGVPDTQYF. The CDR3 nucleotides read TGCGCCAGCAGCTTGTCAGACTATAGAGCGGGAGTACCAGATACGCAGTATTTT.

CDR3 sequence: CASSQERSSNYGYTF. CDR3 sequence (DNA): TGCGCCAGCAGCCAAGAACGTAGCAGTAACTATGGCTACACCTTC. The chain couples TRBV4-1 to TRBJ1-2; D is ambiguous. V was cut by 0 bases and J by 1 base, with 9 bases left in between. Germline CDR1 is MGHRA and CDR2 is YSYEKL. The CDR3 is made up of 15 amino acids.

The chain uses TRBV5-4 and TRBJ2-1; D possibly corresponds to TRBD2 (5 bases). V was shortened by 2 bases and J by 6 bases, with 9 bases between the two germline ends. This CDR3 is built from 13 residues. Germline CDR1 and CDR2: SGHNT and YYREEE (reference sequence). The DNA of the CDR3 is TGTGCCAGCAGCTTTATTGCGGGCAATGAGCAGTTCTTC. Translation: CASSFIAGNEQFF.

The chain joins TRBV7-9 to TRBJ1-1, with 7 bases that match TRBD1. CDR1 and CDR2 (germline): SEHNR, FQNEAQ (reference sequence). Losses at the gene ends were 4 bases for V and 3 bases for J; bases not matched to a gene: 5. The CDR3 consists of 14 residues. CDR3 coding DNA: TGTGCCAGCAGCTACAGGGGTGGGGACACTGAAGCTTTCTTT. This sequence encodes CASSYRGGDTEAFF.

V and J are TRBV28 and TRBJ2-3; D is undetermined. Trimming shortened V by 4 bases and J by 6 bases, and 8 bases separated the two germline ends. The CDR3 sequence is 12 residues long. The V gene's germline CDR1 is MDHEN and CDR2 SYDVKM. For the CDR3, the DNA is TGTGCCAGCAGTTCCCTTTTGGATACGCAGTATTTT. Protein: CASSSLLDTQYF.

The V call is TRBV19, the J call TRBJ1-1; D perhaps matches TRBD1 (5 bases). V dropped 7 bases and J dropped 0 bases, with 18 bases sitting between them. CDR3 length: 16 residues. The V gene's germline CDR1 is LNHDA and CDR2 SQIVND (reference sequence). The chain's CDR3 is CASIPGTRGLNTEAFF. DNA of the CDR3: TGTGCCAGTATTCCGGGGACGCGGGGTTTGAACACTGAAGCTTTCTTT.

The table lists this clone with a count of one. V is TRBV5-6 and J is TRBJ2-1; D ambiguous. Germline assignment: CDR1 SGHDT and CDR2 YYEEEE. The ends were cut back, 2 bases at V and 6 bases at J, with 12 bases in the middle. The CDR3 loop spans 14 amino acids. The chain's CDR3 is CASSFGGPSNEQFF. CDR3 in DNA: TGTGCCAGCAGCTTCGGCGGCCCGTCCAATGAGCAGTTCTTC.

The chain employs TRBV19 and TRBJ2-5; D is ambiguous. The CDR3 runs to 12 residues. The V end lost 1 base, the J end lost 2 bases, and 2 bases lay between the germline ends. Germline V gene lookup returns CDR1 LNHDA and CDR2 SQIVND (reference sequence). The CDR3 coding sequence is TGTGCCAGTAGTATAGGGCAAGAGACCCAGTACTTC. It codes for CASSIGQETQYF. Based on the CDR3 plus reference TRBV19 and TRBJ2-5, the full variable domain is DGGITQSPKYLFRKEGQNVTLSCEQNLNHDAMYWYRQDPGQGLRLIYYSQIVNDFQKGDIAEGYSVSREKKESFPLTVTSAQKNPTAFYLCASSIGQETQYFGPGTRLLVL.

The gene calls are TRBV9 and TRBJ2-7, with 7 nucleotides matching TRBD2. The CDR3 has 15 residues. V was clipped by 2 bases and J by 3 bases; unmatched bases: 8. Germline-derived CDR1 and CDR2 are SGDLS and YYNGEE. The DNA of the CDR3 is TGTGCCAGCAGCGTCGGGACTACTGGGGTCTACGAGCAGTACTTC. Its protein is CASSVGTTGVYEQYF.

The J gene is TRBJ1-6, the V gene TRBV25-1; D is uncertain. Germline-derived CDR1 and CDR2 are MGHDK and SYGVNS. This CDR3 is built from 13 residues. Trimming shortened V by 8 bases and J by 5 bases, and 10 bases separated the two germline ends. CDR3: CASAGFDNSPLHF. For the CDR3, the DNA is TGTGCCAGCGCGGGATTTGATAATTCACCCCTCCACTTT.

The genes are TRBV27 and TRBJ1-1, with D unresolved. Germline V lookup: CDR1 MNHEY, CDR2 SMNVEV (reference sequence). This CDR3 region has 13 residues. V shed 5 bases and J shed 1 base, with 8 bases lying between them. The CDR3 here is CASSPGPNTEAFF. The DNA of the CDR3 is TGTGCCAGCAGTCCGGGCCCGAACACTGAAGCTTTCTTT.

V usage is TRBV6-5 and J usage is TRBJ2-7, with D uncertain. Germline CDR1 is MNHEY and CDR2 is SVGAGI. V dropped 0 bases and J dropped 3 bases, with 6 bases sitting between them. The CDR3 sequence is 13 residues long. CDR3 DNA: TGTGCCAGCAGTTACTCTCAGGACTACGAGCAGTACTTC. Residues: CASSYSQDYEQYF.

The chain combines TRBV12-5 with TRBJ1-2; D remains ambiguous. CDR3 length: 9 amino acids. The V end lost 6 bases, the J end lost 7 bases, and 3 bases lay between the germline ends. The germline gives CDR1 LGHNT, CDR2 FRNRAP. The CDR3 DNA reads TGTGCTAGTGGACCTGGCTACACCTTC. It translates to CASGPGYTF.

The V and J genes are TRBV29-1 and TRBJ1-2; 7 bases match TRBD1. The CDR3 covers 11 residues. J gave up 6 bases and V 8 bases, and 6 bases lay outside the gene matches. Per germline, CDR1 SQVTM and CDR2 ANQGSEA. CDR3 amino acids: CSIQGQDGYTF. As DNA, the CDR3 is TGCAGCATACAGGGGCAGGATGGCTACACCTTC.

The chain couples TRBV11-2 to TRBJ1-1; possible D gene TRBD1, 5 bases. Germline CDR1 is SGHAT and CDR2 is FQNNGV. This CDR3 is built from 14 residues. V was shortened by 6 bases and J by 8 bases, with 19 bases between the two germline ends. CDR3 bases: TGTGCCAGCAGTCGTCGACCCGGACACTCCGAAGCTTTCTTT. Amino acid sequence: CASSRRPGHSEAFF.

This clone appeared once. The rearrangement joins TRBV4-3 to TRBJ2-1, with D hard to call. The CDR3 runs to 15 residues. Per germline, CDR1 LGHNA and CDR2 YSLEER. Trimming took off 0 bases at V and 4 bases at J, with 10 bases between the two ends. CDR3 in amino acids: CASSQDWQPYNEQFF. CDR3 sequence (DNA): TGCGCCAGCAGCCAAGATTGGCAGCCTTACAATGAGCAGTTCTTC.

The chain uses TRBV27 and TRBJ2-7, with D perhaps matching TRBD1 (5 bases). This CDR3 is built from 12 residues. With 2 bases removed from V and 12 bases from J, the gap between germline ends came to 14 bases. The germline V gene has CDR1 MNHEY and CDR2 SMNVEV (reference sequence). The CDR3 region is CASSLTGSDPYF. The CDR3 DNA sequence: TGTGCCAGCAGTTTAACAGGCAGTGATCCGTACTTC.

The chain links TRBV5-6 to TRBJ1-1, with D perhaps TRBD1 (5 bases). This CDR3 region has 14 residues. Germline V lookup: CDR1 SGHDT, CDR2 YYEEEE. V was shortened by 3 bases and J by 2 bases, with 11 bases between the two germline ends. CDR3 DNA: TGTGCCAGCAGCTGGGGAAGGGGAAACACTGAAGCTTTCTTT. This translates into CASSWGRGNTEAFF.

The rearrangement uses TRBV19 and TRBJ2-3; no firm D call. CDR1 and CDR2 from the germline V gene are LNHDA and SQIVND (reference sequence). With 6 bases removed from V and 5 bases from J, the gap between germline ends came to 6 bases. The CDR3 runs to 11 residues. In DNA, the CDR3 is TGTGCCAGTAGGTTGGGAGATACGCAGTATTTT. This codes for CASRLGDTQYF.